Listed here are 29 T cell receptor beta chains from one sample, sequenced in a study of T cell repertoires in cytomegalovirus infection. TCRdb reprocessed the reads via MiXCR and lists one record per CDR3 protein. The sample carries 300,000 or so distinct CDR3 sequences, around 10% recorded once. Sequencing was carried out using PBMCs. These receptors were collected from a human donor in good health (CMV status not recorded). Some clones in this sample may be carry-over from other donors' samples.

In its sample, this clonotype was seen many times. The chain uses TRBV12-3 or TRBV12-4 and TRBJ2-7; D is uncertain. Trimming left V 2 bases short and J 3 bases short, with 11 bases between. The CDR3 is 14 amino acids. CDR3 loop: CASSLIGMNYEQYF. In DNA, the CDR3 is TGTGCCAGCAGTTTAATAGGGATGAACTACGAGCAGTACTTC.

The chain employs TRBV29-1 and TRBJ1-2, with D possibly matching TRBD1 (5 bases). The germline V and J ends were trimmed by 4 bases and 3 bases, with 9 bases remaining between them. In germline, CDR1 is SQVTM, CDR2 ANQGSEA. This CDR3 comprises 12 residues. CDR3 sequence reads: CSVVDSYYGYTF. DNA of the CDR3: TGCAGCGTTGTTGACAGCTACTATGGCTACACCTTC. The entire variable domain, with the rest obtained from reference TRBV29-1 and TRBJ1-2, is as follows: SAVISQKPSRDICQRGTSLTIQCQVDSQVTMMFWYRQQPGQSLTLIATANQGSEATYESGFVIDKFPISRPNLTFSTLTVSNMSPEDSSIYLCSVVDSYYGYTFGSGTRLTVV.

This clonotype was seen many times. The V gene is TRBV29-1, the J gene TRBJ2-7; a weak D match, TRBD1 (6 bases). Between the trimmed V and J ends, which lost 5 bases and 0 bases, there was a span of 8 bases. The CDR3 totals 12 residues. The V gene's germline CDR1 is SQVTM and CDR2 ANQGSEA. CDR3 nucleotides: TGCAGCGTTCAGGGGATCTCCTACGAGCAGTACTTC. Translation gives CSVQGISYEQYF.

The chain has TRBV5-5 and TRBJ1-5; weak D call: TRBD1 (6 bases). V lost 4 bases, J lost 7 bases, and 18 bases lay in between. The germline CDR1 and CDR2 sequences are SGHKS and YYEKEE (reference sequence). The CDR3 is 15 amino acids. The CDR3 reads CASSPQGQDSQPQHF. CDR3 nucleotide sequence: TGTGCCAGCAGCCCCCAGGGGCAGGATTCACAGCCCCAGCATTTT.

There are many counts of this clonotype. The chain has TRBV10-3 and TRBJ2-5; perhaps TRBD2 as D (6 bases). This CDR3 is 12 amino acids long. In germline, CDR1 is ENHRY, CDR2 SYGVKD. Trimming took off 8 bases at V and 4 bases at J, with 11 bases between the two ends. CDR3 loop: CAIGREVETQYF. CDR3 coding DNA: TGTGCCATCGGCAGGGAGGTAGAGACCCAGTACTTC.

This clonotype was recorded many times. The CDR3 sequence: CASSYQGENIQYF. The CDR3 DNA is TGTGCCAGCAGTTACCAGGGTGAAAACATTCAGTACTTC. The chain carries TRBV3-1 and TRBJ2-4, with a possible D match to TRBD1 (5 bases). V was cut by 6 bases and J by 5 bases, with 11 bases left in between. This CDR3 contains 13 residues. Germline CDR1 reads LGHDT; CDR2 reads YNNKEL (reference sequence).

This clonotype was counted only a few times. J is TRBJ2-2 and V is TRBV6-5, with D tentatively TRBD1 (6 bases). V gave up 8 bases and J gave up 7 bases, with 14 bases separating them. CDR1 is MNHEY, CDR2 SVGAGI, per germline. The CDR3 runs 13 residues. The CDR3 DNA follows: TGTGCCAGCGGCCCCCGACAGGACGGGGAGCTGTTTTTT. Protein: CASGPRQDGELFF.

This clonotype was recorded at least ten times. The CDR3 DNA is TGTGCCAGCAGCTTAGCGTCGACAGGAGCCTACGAGCAGTACGTC. The encoded protein is CASSLASTGAYEQYV. The chain employs TRBV7-2 and TRBJ2-7; D is perhaps TRBD1 (6 bases). Germline V lookup: CDR1 SGHTA, CDR2 FQGNSA. The V and J ends lost 0 bases and 2 bases respectively, with 11 bases between them. CDR3 length: 15 amino acids.

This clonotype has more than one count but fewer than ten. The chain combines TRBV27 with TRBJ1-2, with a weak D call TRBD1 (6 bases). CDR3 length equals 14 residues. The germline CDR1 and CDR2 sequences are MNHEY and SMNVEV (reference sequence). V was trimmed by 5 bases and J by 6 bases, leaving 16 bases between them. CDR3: CASSRPGALDGYTF. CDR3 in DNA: TGTGCCAGCAGTCGGCCGGGGGCCCTAGATGGCTACACCTTC.

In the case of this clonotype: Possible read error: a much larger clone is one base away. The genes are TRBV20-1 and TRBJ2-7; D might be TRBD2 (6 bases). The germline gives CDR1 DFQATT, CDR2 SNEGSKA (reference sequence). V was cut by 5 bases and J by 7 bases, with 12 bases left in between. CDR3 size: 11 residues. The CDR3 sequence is CSAVRGEEQYF. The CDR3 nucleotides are TGCAGTGCTGTGCGGGGTGAAGAGCAGTACTTC.

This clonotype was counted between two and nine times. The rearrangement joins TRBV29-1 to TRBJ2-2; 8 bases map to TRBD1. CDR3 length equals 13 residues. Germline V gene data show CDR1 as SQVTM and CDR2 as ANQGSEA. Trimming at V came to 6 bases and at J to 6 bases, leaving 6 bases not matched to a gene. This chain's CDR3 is CSVFQGAPGELFF. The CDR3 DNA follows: TGCAGCGTATTCCAGGGGGCCCCCGGGGAGCTGTTTTTT.

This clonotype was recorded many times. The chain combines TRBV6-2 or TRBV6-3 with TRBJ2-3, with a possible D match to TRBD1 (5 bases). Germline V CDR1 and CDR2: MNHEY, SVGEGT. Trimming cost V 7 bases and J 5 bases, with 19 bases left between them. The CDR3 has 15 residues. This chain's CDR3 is CASKFGPLRGDTQYF. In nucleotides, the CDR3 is TGTGCCAGCAAGTTTGGACCCCTAAGGGGAGATACGCAGTATTTT.

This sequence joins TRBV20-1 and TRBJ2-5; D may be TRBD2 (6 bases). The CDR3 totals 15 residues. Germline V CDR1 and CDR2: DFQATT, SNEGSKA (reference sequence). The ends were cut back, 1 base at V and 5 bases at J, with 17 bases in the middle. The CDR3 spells CSARAPLRGWETQYF. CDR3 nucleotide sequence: TGCAGTGCTAGAGCCCCCTTGCGGGGTTGGGAGACCCAGTACTTC.

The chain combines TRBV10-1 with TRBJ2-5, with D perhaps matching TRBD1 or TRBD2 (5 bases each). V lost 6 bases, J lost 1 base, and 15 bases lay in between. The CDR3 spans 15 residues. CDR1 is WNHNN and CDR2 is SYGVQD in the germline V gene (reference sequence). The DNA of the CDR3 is TGCGCCAGCAGCCGCGGCACTGGGGGCCAAGAGACCCAGTACTTC. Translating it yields CASSRGTGGQETQYF.

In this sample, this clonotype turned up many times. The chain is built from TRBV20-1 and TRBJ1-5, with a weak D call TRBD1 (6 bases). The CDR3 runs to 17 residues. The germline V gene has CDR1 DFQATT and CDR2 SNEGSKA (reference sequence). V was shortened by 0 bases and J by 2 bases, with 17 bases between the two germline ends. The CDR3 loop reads CSARDKRGGWGNQPQHF. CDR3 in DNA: TGCAGTGCTAGAGATAAGCGGGGGGGCTGGGGCAATCAGCCCCAGCATTTT.

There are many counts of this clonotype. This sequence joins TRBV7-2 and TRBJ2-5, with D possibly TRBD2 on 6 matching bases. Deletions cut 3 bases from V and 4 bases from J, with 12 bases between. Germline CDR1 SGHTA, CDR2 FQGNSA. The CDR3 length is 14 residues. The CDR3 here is CASSLTEGGETQYF. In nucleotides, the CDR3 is TGTGCCAGCAGCTTGACTGAGGGAGGAGAGACCCAGTACTTC. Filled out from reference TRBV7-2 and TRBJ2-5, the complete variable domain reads GAGVSQSPSNKVTEKGKDVELRCDPISGHTALYWYRQSLGQGLEFLIYFQGNSAPDKSGLPSDRFSAERTGGSVSTLTIQRTQQEDSAVYLCASSLTEGGETQYFGPGTRLLVL.

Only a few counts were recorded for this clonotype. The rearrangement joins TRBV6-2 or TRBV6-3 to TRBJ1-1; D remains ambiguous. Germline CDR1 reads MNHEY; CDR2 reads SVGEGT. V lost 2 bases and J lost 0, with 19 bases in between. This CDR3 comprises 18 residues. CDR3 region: CASSYPHNRWALNTEAFF. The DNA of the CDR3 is TGTGCCAGCAGTTACCCCCACAACCGGTGGGCTTTGAACACTGAAGCTTTCTTT.

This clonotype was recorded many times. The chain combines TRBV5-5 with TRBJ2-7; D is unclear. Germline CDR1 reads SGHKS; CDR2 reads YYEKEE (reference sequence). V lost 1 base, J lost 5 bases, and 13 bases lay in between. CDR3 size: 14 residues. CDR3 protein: CASSLRGPTHEQYF. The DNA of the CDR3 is TGTGCCAGCAGCTTGAGAGGCCCCACCCACGAGCAGTACTTC.

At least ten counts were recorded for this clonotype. Written as DNA, the CDR3 is TGTGCCAGTAGCCCCGGGACAAACTACAATGAGCAGTTCTTC. Translation: CASSPGTNYNEQFF. The chain joins TRBV19 to TRBJ2-1; possible D gene TRBD1, 6 bases. The V and J ends lost 6 bases and 3 bases respectively, with 12 bases between them. Germline-derived CDR1 and CDR2 are LNHDA and SQIVND (reference sequence). The CDR3 consists of 14 residues.

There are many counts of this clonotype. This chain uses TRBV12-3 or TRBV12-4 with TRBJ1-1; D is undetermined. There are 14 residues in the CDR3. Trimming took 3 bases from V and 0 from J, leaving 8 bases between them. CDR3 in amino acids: CASSLNSLNTEAFF. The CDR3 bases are TGTGCCAGCAGTTTGAACAGCTTGAACACTGAAGCTTTCTTT.

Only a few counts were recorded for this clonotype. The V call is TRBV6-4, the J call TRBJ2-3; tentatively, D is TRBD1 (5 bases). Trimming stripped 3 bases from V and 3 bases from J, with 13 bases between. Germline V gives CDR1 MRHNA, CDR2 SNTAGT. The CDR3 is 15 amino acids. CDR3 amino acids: CASSELGRSTDTQYF. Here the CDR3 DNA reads TGTGCCAGCAGTGAACTGGGGCGGTCTACAGATACGCAGTATTTT.

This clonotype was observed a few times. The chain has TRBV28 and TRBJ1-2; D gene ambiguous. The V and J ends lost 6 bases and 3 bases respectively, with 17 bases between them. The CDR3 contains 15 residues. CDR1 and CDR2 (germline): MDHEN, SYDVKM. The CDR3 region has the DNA TGTGCCAGCAGCTCCCCCGTGGCGCTAGACTATGGCTACACCTTC. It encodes CASSSPVALDYGYTF.

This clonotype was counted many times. The CDR3 DNA reads TGTGCCAGCAGCCCTGACAGGGCCCGCACAGATACGCAGTATTTT. Its protein product is CASSPDRARTDTQYF. The gene calls are TRBV7-2 and TRBJ2-3; 7 nucleotides agree with TRBD1. The CDR3 length is 15 residues. The germline gives CDR1 SGHTA, CDR2 FQGNSA. After removal of 5 bases from V and 1 base from J, the junction contained 6 bases not matched to a gene.

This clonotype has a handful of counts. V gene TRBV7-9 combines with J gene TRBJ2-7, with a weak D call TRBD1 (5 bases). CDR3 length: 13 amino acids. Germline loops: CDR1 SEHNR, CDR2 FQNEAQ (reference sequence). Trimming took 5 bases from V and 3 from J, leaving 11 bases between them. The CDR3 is CASSPDRFYEQYV. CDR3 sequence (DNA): TGTGCCAGCAGCCCTGACAGATTCTACGAGCAGTACGTC.

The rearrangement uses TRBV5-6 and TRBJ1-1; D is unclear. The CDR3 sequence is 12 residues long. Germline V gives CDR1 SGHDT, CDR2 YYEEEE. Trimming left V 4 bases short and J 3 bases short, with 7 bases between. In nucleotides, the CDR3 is TGTGCCAGCAGCGTGACACACACTGAAGCTTTCTTT. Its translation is CASSVTHTEAFF.

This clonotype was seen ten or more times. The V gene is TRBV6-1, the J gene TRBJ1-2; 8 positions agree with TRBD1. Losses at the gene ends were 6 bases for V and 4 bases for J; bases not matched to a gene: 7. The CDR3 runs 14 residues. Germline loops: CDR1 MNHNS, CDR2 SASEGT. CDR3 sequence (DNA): TGTGCCAGCAGCTCGGACAGGGAGGTCTATGGCTACACCTTC. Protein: CASSSDREVYGYTF.

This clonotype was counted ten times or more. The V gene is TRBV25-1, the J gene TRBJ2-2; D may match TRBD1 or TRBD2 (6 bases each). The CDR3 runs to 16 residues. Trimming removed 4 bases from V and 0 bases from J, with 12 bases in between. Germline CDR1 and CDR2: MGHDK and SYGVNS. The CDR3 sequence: CASSVQGGPNTGELFF. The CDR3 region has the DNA TGTGCCAGCAGTGTTCAAGGGGGGCCGAACACCGGGGAGCTGTTTTTT.

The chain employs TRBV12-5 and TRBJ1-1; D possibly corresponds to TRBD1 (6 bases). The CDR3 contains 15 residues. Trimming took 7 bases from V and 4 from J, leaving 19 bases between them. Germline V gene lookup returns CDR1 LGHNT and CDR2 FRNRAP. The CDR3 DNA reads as TGTGCTAGTGCCCCCCCCACGACAGGATCCACTGAAGCTTTCTTT. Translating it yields CASAPPTTGSTEAFF.

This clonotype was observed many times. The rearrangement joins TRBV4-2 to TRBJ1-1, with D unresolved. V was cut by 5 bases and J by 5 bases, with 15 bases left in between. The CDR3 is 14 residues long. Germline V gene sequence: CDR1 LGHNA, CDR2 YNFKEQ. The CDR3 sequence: CASSGWGARTEAFF. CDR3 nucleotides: TGTGCCAGCAGCGGATGGGGAGCGCGAACTGAAGCTTTCTTT.